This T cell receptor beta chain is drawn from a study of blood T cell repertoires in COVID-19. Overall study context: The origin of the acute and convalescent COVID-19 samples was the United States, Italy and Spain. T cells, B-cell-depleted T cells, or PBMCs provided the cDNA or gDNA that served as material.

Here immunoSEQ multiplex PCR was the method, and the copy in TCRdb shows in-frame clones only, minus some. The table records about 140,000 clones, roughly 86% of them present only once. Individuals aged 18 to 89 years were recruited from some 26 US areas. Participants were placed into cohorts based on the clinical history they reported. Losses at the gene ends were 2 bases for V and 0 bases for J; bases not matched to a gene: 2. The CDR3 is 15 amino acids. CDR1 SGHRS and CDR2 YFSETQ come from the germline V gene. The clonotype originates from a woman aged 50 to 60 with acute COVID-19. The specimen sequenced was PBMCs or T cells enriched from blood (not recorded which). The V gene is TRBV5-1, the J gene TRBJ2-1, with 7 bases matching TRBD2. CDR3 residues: CASSLAGSSYNEQFF. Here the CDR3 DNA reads TGCGCCAGCAGCTTAGCGGGGAGCTCCTACAATGAGCAGTTCTTC.